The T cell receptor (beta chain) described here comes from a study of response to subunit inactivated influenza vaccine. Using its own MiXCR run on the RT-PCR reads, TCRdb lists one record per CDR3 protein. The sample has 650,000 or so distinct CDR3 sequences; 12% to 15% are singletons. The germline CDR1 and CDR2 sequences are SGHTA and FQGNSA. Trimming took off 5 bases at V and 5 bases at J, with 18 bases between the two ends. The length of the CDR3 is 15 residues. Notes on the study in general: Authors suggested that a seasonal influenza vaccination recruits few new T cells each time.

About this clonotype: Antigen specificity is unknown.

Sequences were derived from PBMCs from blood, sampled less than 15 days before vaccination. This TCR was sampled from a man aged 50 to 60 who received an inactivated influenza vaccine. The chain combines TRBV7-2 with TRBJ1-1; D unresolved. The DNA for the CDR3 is TGTGCCAGCAGCCTACTGGACTTGAGTGGTACTGAAGCTTTCTTT. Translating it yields CASSLLDLSGTEAFF. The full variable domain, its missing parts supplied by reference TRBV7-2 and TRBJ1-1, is GAGVSQSPSNKVTEKGKDVELRCDPISGHTALYWYRQSLGQGLEFLIYFQGNSAPDKSGLPSDRFSAERTGGSVSTLTIQRTQQEDSAVYLCASSLLDLSGTEAFFGQGTRLTVV.